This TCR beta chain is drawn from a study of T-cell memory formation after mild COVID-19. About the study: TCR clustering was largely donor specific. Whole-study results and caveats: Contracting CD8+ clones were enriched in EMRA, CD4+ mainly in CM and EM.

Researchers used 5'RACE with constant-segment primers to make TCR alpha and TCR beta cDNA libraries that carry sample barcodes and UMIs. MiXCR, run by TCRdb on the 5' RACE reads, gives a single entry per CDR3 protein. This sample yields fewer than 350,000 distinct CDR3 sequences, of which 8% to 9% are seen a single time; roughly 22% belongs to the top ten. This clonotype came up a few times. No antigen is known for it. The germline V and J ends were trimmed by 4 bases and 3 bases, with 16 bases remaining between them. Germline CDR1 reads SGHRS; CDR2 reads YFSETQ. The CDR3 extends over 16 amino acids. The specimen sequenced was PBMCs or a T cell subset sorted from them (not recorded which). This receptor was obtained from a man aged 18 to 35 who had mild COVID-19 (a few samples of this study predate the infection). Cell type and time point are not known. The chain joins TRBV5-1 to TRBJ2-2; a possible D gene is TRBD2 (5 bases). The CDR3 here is CASSPTLAMDTGELFF. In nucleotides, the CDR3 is TGCGCCAGCAGCCCCACCCTAGCTATGGACACCGGGGAGCTGTTTTTT.